Listed below are T cell receptor beta chains from one sample, sequenced in a study of blood T cell repertoires in COVID-19. The method was immunoSEQ multiplex PCR; TCRdb's version includes in-frame clones alone and lacks a portion of them. The sample has more than 100,000 clones, just under 80% seen once. The sequencing input was peripheral blood. Source of these receptors: a man aged 60 to 69 with active or convalescent COVID-19. CDR3s include the opening cysteine and the closing phenylalanine or tryptophan. The order of the fields is D gene, CDR3 length, J gene, clone size, V gene, CDR3 protein, CDR3 DNA. D genes are given only for firm matches. Only some rows state a clone size, as once, few, many or a class for expanded clones.

D gene: .
CDR3 length: 13
J gene: TRBJ1-1
clone size: .
V gene: TRBV7-2
CDR3 protein: CASSTQMNTEAFF
CDR3 DNA: TGTGCCAGCAGCACCCAGATGAACACTGAAGCTTTCTTT

D gene: TRBD2
CDR3 length: 15
J gene: TRBJ2-7
clone size: .
V gene: TRBV2
CDR3 protein: CASSEDPSGTLEQYF
CDR3 DNA: TGTGCCAGCAGTGAAGATCCTAGCGGTACTCTCGAGCAGTACTTC

D gene: TRBD2
CDR3 length: 18
J gene: TRBJ2-5
clone size: once
V gene: TRBV5-1
CDR3 protein: CASSLGLAGAVFYETQYF
CDR3 DNA: TGCGCCAGCAGCTTGGGACTAGCGGGAGCGGTATTTTACGAGACCCAGTACTTC

D gene: .
CDR3 length: 14
J gene: TRBJ1-1
clone size: .
V gene: TRBV15
CDR3 protein: CATSRDMRVTEAFF
CDR3 DNA: TGTGCCACCAGCAGAGATATGAGGGTCACTGAAGCTTTCTTT

D gene: .
CDR3 length: 12
J gene: TRBJ2-7
clone size: .
V gene: TRBV7-2
CDR3 protein: CASSPNSHEQYF
CDR3 DNA: TGTGCCAGCAGCCCGAATAGCCACGAGCAGTACTTC

D gene: .
CDR3 length: 15
J gene: TRBJ2-2
clone size: .
V gene: TRBV11-2
CDR3 protein: CASSLGGSWTGELFF
CDR3 DNA: TGTGCCAGCAGCTTGGGTGGGAGTTGGACCGGGGAGCTGTTTTTT

D gene: TRBD1
CDR3 length: 13
J gene: TRBJ1-2
clone size: once
V gene: TRBV5-1
CDR3 protein: CASSPTGGNGYTF
CDR3 DNA: TGCGCCAGCAGCCCGACAGGGGGCAATGGCTACACCTTC

D gene: .
CDR3 length: 13
J gene: TRBJ1-2
clone size: medium-sized
V gene: TRBV4-2
CDR3 protein: CASSQENLGLFTF
CDR3 DNA: TGTGCCAGCAGCCAAGAAAATCTCGGTTTGTTCACCTTC

D gene: TRBD1
CDR3 length: 17
J gene: TRBJ1-4
clone size: .
V gene: TRBV6-1
CDR3 protein: CASSEWRGQGANEKLFF
CDR3 DNA: TGTGCCAGCAGTGAATGGAGGGGACAGGGCGCTAATGAAAAACTGTTTTTT

D gene: .
CDR3 length: 15
J gene: TRBJ2-1
clone size: .
V gene: TRBV7-3
CDR3 protein: CASSLAGSPYNEQFF
CDR3 DNA: TGTGCCAGCAGCTTAGCGGGGAGCCCCTACAATGAGCAGTTCTTC

D gene: .
CDR3 length: 12
J gene: TRBJ1-1
clone size: .
V gene: TRBV9
CDR3 protein: CASSAAGAEAFF
CDR3 DNA: TGTGCCAGCAGCGCCGCAGGGGCTGAAGCTTTCTTT

D gene: TRBD1
CDR3 length: 17
J gene: TRBJ2-3
clone size: .
V gene: TRBV11-2
CDR3 protein: CASSLLTTGASTDTQYF
CDR3 DNA: TGTGCCAGCAGCTTACTGACGACAGGGGCTAGCACAGATACGCAGTATTTT

D gene: .
CDR3 length: 13
J gene: TRBJ1-5
clone size: .
V gene: TRBV4-3
CDR3 protein: CASSQDSGRPQHF
CDR3 DNA: TGCGCCAGCAGCCAAGATAGCGGCCGGCCCCAGCATTTT

D gene: .
CDR3 length: 15
J gene: TRBJ2-1
clone size: many
V gene: TRBV9
CDR3 protein: CASSVSGSPYNEQFF
CDR3 DNA: TGTGCCAGCAGCGTGAGCGGTTCACCCTACAATGAGCAGTTCTTC

D gene: .
CDR3 length: 13
J gene: TRBJ1-2
clone size: .
V gene: TRBV11-2
CDR3 protein: CASSLVRGGGYTF
CDR3 DNA: TGTGCCAGCAGCTTAGTACGGGGTGGAGGCTACACCTTC

D gene: TRBD2
CDR3 length: 16
J gene: TRBJ2-2
clone size: .
V gene: TRBV7-9
CDR3 protein: CASRPLAGATFGELFF
CDR3 DNA: TGTGCCAGCAGACCGCTAGCGGGAGCCACTTTCGGGGAGCTGTTTTTT

D gene: TRBD2
CDR3 length: 15
J gene: TRBJ2-7
clone size: .
V gene: TRBV9
CDR3 protein: CASSVGTSGSDEQYF
CDR3 DNA: TGTGCCAGCAGCGTAGGGACTAGCGGGTCTGACGAGCAGTACTTC

D gene: TRBD1
CDR3 length: 15
J gene: TRBJ1-1
clone size: .
V gene: TRBV5-6
CDR3 protein: CASSQIPTGGTEAFF
CDR3 DNA: TGTGCCAGCAGCCAGATACCGACAGGGGGCACTGAAGCTTTCTTT

D gene: TRBD1
CDR3 length: 16
J gene: TRBJ1-5
clone size: .
V gene: TRBV7-9
CDR3 protein: CASSVTGTGENQPQHF
CDR3 DNA: TGTGCCAGCAGCGTCACCGGGACAGGCGAAAATCAGCCCCAGCATTTT

D gene: .
CDR3 length: 12
J gene: TRBJ1-1
clone size: .
V gene: TRBV19
CDR3 protein: CATPWASTEAFF
CDR3 DNA: TGTGCCACCCCCTGGGCCTCAACTGAAGCTTTCTTT

D gene: TRBD1
CDR3 length: 15
J gene: TRBJ2-7
clone size: .
V gene: TRBV4-2
CDR3 protein: CASSQENRGNYEQYF
CDR3 DNA: TGTGCCAGCAGCCAAGAGAACAGGGGGAACTACGAGCAGTACTTC

D gene: .
CDR3 length: 14
J gene: TRBJ1-5
clone size: few
V gene: TRBV28
CDR3 protein: CASSSYSRGGTQHF
CDR3 DNA: TGTGCCAGCAGTTCATACTCGCGGGGGGGGACCCAGCATTTT

D gene: TRBD1
CDR3 length: 16
J gene: TRBJ1-1
clone size: .
V gene: TRBV5-1
CDR3 protein: CASSFKPGQANTEAFF
CDR3 DNA: TGCGCCAGCAGCTTTAAACCGGGACAGGCGAACACTGAAGCTTTCTTT

D gene: TRBD1
CDR3 length: 15
J gene: TRBJ2-3
clone size: .
V gene: TRBV7-3
CDR3 protein: CASSPGRGRTDTQYF
CDR3 DNA: TGTGCCAGCAGCCCTGGCAGGGGGCGAACAGATACGCAGTATTTT

D gene: .
CDR3 length: 15
J gene: TRBJ1-2
clone size: .
V gene: TRBV5-5
CDR3 protein: CASSLGATGFDGYTF
CDR3 DNA: TGTGCCAGCAGCTTGGGCGCCACAGGGTTTGATGGCTACACCTTC

D gene: .
CDR3 length: 15
J gene: TRBJ1-2
clone size: .
V gene: TRBV19
CDR3 protein: CASSPRRSGNYGYTF
CDR3 DNA: TGTGCCAGTAGTCCCCGTCGGTCGGGTAACTATGGCTACACCTTC

D gene: .
CDR3 length: 14
J gene: TRBJ1-2
clone size: .
V gene: TRBV15
CDR3 protein: CATSRFEANYGYTF
CDR3 DNA: TGTGCCACCAGCAGATTTGAAGCCAACTATGGCTACACCTTC

D gene: TRBD2
CDR3 length: 12
J gene: TRBJ2-1
clone size: .
V gene: TRBV29-1
CDR3 protein: CSVPSSGNEQFF
CDR3 DNA: TGCAGCGTGCCGTCGAGCGGGAACGAGCAGTTCTTC

D gene: TRBD1
CDR3 length: 14
J gene: TRBJ2-5
clone size: .
V gene: TRBV5-6
CDR3 protein: CASSPRGQGAAQYF
CDR3 DNA: TGTGCCAGCAGCCCAAGGGGGCAGGGGGCGGCCCAGTACTTC

D gene: TRBD1
CDR3 length: 14
J gene: TRBJ2-3
clone size: .
V gene: TRBV7-9
CDR3 protein: CASSGTGSTDTQYF
CDR3 DNA: TGTGCCAGCAGCGGGACAGGGTCCACAGATACGCAGTATTTT

D gene: .
CDR3 length: 14
J gene: TRBJ2-3
clone size: .
V gene: TRBV7-3
CDR3 protein: CASSPGSLTDTQYF
CDR3 DNA: TGTGCCAGCAGCCCCGGGAGCCTCACAGATACGCAGTATTTT

D gene: .
CDR3 length: 15
J gene: TRBJ2-3
clone size: .
V gene: TRBV19
CDR3 protein: CASKFSRASTDTQYF
CDR3 DNA: TGTGCCAGTAAATTTTCGCGGGCCAGCACAGATACGCAGTATTTT

D gene: .
CDR3 length: 14
J gene: TRBJ1-1
clone size: .
V gene: TRBV5-1
CDR3 protein: CASRAAGRGTEAFF
CDR3 DNA: TGCGCCAGCAGAGCGGCAGGGAGGGGGACTGAAGCTTTCTTT

D gene: .
CDR3 length: 13
J gene: TRBJ1-2
clone size: .
V gene: TRBV7-9
CDR3 protein: CASSLISDYGYTF
CDR3 DNA: TGTGCCAGCAGCTTAATCTCGGACTATGGCTACACCTTC

D gene: .
CDR3 length: 11
J gene: TRBJ2-2
clone size: .
V gene: TRBV7-3
CDR3 protein: CASSFGGELFF
CDR3 DNA: TGTGCCAGCAGCTTCGGCGGGGAGCTGTTTTTT

D gene: TRBD1
CDR3 length: 14
J gene: TRBJ1-4
clone size: .
V gene: TRBV29-1
CDR3 protein: CSVGTGYEGEKLFF
CDR3 DNA: TGCAGCGTAGGGACAGGGTACGAGGGTGAAAAACTGTTTTTT

D gene: TRBD2
CDR3 length: 13
J gene: TRBJ2-3
clone size: .
V gene: TRBV6-5
CDR3 protein: CASTSGIGDTQYF
CDR3 DNA: TGTGCCAGCACTAGCGGGATTGGGGATACGCAGTATTTT

D gene: .
CDR3 length: 15
J gene: TRBJ1-5
clone size: .
V gene: TRBV28
CDR3 protein: CASSPTQPGFQPQHF
CDR3 DNA: TGTGCCAGCAGCCCGACACAGCCGGGGTTTCAGCCCCAGCATTTT

D gene: .
CDR3 length: 15
J gene: TRBJ2-3
clone size: few
V gene: TRBV5-4
CDR3 protein: CASSSLAATTDTQYF
CDR3 DNA: TGTGCCAGCAGCTCCTTAGCGGCCACCACAGATACGCAGTATTTT

D gene: TRBD2
CDR3 length: 18
J gene: TRBJ2-1
clone size: few
V gene: TRBV28
CDR3 protein: CASSLNGRLLAGFNEQFF
CDR3 DNA: TGTGCCAGCAGTTTGAATGGCCGTCTTCTAGCGGGGTTCAATGAGCAGTTCTTC

D gene: TRBD2
CDR3 length: 14
J gene: TRBJ2-7
clone size: .
V gene: TRBV10-3
CDR3 protein: CAITAGGSSYEQYF
CDR3 DNA: TGTGCCATCACCGCCGGGGGGAGCTCCTACGAGCAGTACTTC

D gene: TRBD2
CDR3 length: 16
J gene: TRBJ2-2
clone size: .
V gene: TRBV27
CDR3 protein: CASSLWGGSGPGELFF
CDR3 DNA: TGTGCCAGCAGTTTATGGGGGGGTAGTGGTCCCGGGGAGCTGTTTTTT

D gene: .
CDR3 length: 13
J gene: TRBJ1-1
clone size: .
V gene: TRBV5-1
CDR3 protein: CASSDDWDTEAFF
CDR3 DNA: TGCGCCAGCAGCGACGACTGGGACACTGAAGCTTTCTTT

D gene: .
CDR3 length: 15
J gene: TRBJ2-2
clone size: .
V gene: TRBV11-2
CDR3 protein: CASSLGVGVAGELFF
CDR3 DNA: TGTGCCAGCAGCTTAGGGGTTGGAGTCGCCGGGGAGCTGTTTTTT

D gene: TRBD1
CDR3 length: 16
J gene: TRBJ2-3
clone size: few
V gene: TRBV7-2
CDR3 protein: CASSRQGQGSTDTQYF
CDR3 DNA: TGTGCCAGCAGCCGCCAGGGACAGGGTTCGACAGATACGCAGTATTTT

D gene: .
CDR3 length: 17
J gene: TRBJ1-2
clone size: .
V gene: TRBV5-5
CDR3 protein: CASSLEIRVISNYGYTF
CDR3 DNA: TGTGCCAGCAGCTTGGAAATCAGGGTCATATCGAACTATGGCTACACCTTC

D gene: .
CDR3 length: 13
J gene: TRBJ1-2
clone size: .
V gene: TRBV14
CDR3 protein: CASSQNQRDGYTF
CDR3 DNA: TGTGCCAGCAGCCAGAATCAGAGGGATGGCTACACCTTC

D gene: .
CDR3 length: 15
J gene: TRBJ2-7
clone size: few
V gene: TRBV7-2
CDR3 protein: CASSLESGMPYEQYF
CDR3 DNA: TGTGCCAGCAGCTTAGAGTCCGGGATGCCTTACGAGCAGTACTTC

D gene: TRBD2
CDR3 length: 16
J gene: TRBJ2-3
clone size: .
V gene: TRBV5-4
CDR3 protein: CASSLELAGGTDTQYF
CDR3 DNA: TGTGCCAGCAGCTTGGAGCTAGCGGGAGGAACAGATACGCAGTATTTT

D gene: .
CDR3 length: 16
J gene: TRBJ1-5
clone size: .
V gene: TRBV28
CDR3 protein: CASSTMAGGLGQPQHF
CDR3 DNA: TGTGCCAGCAGCACTATGGCGGGAGGGCTAGGACAGCCCCAGCATTTT

D gene: .
CDR3 length: 16
J gene: TRBJ1-3
clone size: .
V gene: TRBV7-9
CDR3 protein: CASSPNRAYSGNTIYF
CDR3 DNA: TGTGCCAGCAGCCCAAACAGGGCCTATTCTGGAAACACCATATATTTT

D gene: .
CDR3 length: 15
J gene: TRBJ1-1
clone size: .
V gene: TRBV5-4
CDR3 protein: CASSLVASASAEAFF
CDR3 DNA: TGTGCCAGCAGCTTGGTCGCCAGTGCTTCCGCTGAAGCTTTCTTT

D gene: TRBD1
CDR3 length: 16
J gene: TRBJ2-3
clone size: .
V gene: TRBV27
CDR3 protein: CATRGSFSLFTDTQYF
CDR3 DNA: TGTGCCACCAGGGGGAGTTTTAGCCTTTTCACAGATACGCAGTATTTT

D gene: .
CDR3 length: 13
J gene: TRBJ2-7
clone size: .
V gene: TRBV3-1/TRBV3-2
CDR3 protein: CASSPTQGGTQYF
CDR3 DNA: TGTGCCAGCAGCCCTACCCAAGGGGGTACCCAGTACTTC

D gene: .
CDR3 length: 16
J gene: TRBJ1-5
clone size: .
V gene: TRBV6-6
CDR3 protein: CASSYGGAGENQPQHF
CDR3 DNA: TGTGCCAGCAGTTACGGTGGGGCAGGCGAGAATCAGCCCCAGCATTTT

D gene: .
CDR3 length: 14
J gene: TRBJ2-7
clone size: .
V gene: TRBV11-2
CDR3 protein: CASSLGTRSYEQYF
CDR3 DNA: TGTGCCAGCAGCTTGGGGACACGCTCCTACGAGCAGTACTTC

D gene: .
CDR3 length: 14
J gene: TRBJ2-3
clone size: .
V gene: TRBV5-6
CDR3 protein: CASSLDTGTDTQYF
CDR3 DNA: TGTGCCAGCAGCTTGGACACAGGGACAGATACGCAGTATTTT

D gene: .
CDR3 length: 14
J gene: TRBJ1-2
clone size: .
V gene: TRBV2
CDR3 protein: CASNPGHFNYGYTF
CDR3 DNA: TGTGCCAGTAACCCGGGACATTTCAACTATGGCTACACCTTC

D gene: TRBD1
CDR3 length: 15
J gene: TRBJ2-7
clone size: .
V gene: TRBV27
CDR3 protein: CASSPWTGPSYEQYF
CDR3 DNA: TGTGCCAGCAGTCCCTGGACAGGTCCCTCCTACGAGCAGTACTTC

D gene: TRBD1
CDR3 length: 15
J gene: TRBJ1-1
clone size: .
V gene: TRBV4-1
CDR3 protein: CASSPGQGSNTEAFF
CDR3 DNA: TGCGCCAGCAGCCCCGGACAGGGGTCGAACACTGAAGCTTTCTTT